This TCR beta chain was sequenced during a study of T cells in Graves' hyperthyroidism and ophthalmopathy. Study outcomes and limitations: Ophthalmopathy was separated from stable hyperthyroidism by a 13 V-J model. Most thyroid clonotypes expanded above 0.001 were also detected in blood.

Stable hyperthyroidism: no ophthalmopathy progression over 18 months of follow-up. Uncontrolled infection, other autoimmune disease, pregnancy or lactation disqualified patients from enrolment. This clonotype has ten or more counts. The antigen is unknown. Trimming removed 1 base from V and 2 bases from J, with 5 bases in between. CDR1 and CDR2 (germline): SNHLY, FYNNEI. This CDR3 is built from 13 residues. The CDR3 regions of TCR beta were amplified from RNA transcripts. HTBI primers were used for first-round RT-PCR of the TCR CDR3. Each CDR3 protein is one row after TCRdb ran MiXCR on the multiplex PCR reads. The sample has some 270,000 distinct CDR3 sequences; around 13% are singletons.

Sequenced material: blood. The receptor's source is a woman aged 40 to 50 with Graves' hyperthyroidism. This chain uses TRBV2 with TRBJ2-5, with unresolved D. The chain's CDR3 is CASSEEGQETQYF. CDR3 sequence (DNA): TGTGCCAGCAGTGAAGAGGGACAAGAGACCCAGTACTTC.